The source of this T cell receptor beta chain is a study of tumor T cells in aggressive B-cell lymphoma. Profiled with immunoSEQ multiplex PCR; TCRdb holds only in-frame clones, not every one. The sample consists of some 10,000 clones, about 82% of them appearing once. V dropped 0 bases and J dropped 8; count of bases not matched to a gene: 14. Germline CDR1 MRHNA, CDR2 SNTAGT. There are 18 residues in the CDR3. This rearrangement joins TRBV6-4 to TRBJ1-2; TRBD1 agrees at 11 bases. Material: tumor tissue. This receptor was taken from an adult with diffuse large B cell lymphoma. CDR3 nucleotide sequence: TGTGCCAGCAGTGACTCGGGAACCGGGACAGGGGGAATTCGAGGCTACACCTTC. Its translation is CASSDSGTGTGGIRGYTF.